This record looks at one T cell receptor (beta chain) sequence and its context. Assay used: immunoSEQ multiplex PCR; TCRdb lists only in-frame clones, some missing. The table shows some 26,000 clones, with about three quarters occurring only once. These data come from a study of memory CD4+ T cells and cytomegalovirus serostatus. V was trimmed by 0 bases and J by 6 bases, leaving 9 bases between them. Germline V gene data show CDR1 as ENHRY and CDR2 as SYGVKD. There are 15 residues in the CDR3. The sort gate was single viable CD3+CD4+CD8-CD45RO+ cells for memory CD4+ T cells. This receptor was taken from an adult in good health and CMV-seronegative. The chain carries TRBV10-3 and TRBJ1-6; D is unclear. The sequenced material came from memory CD4+ T cells from blood. For the CDR3, the DNA is TGTGCCATCAGTGAGTCATGGACTAGTAATTCACCCCTCCACTTT. It is translated as CAISESWTSNSPLHF.